This entry is about one T cell receptor beta chain. The antigen remains unidentified. TCRdb keeps only in-frame clones here, not all; method: immunoSEQ multiplex PCR. The table has some 37,000 clones, about 85% seen once. The data were taken from a study of OX40 agonist ivuxolimab in advanced cancers. Study-level information: Patients receiving dose escalation had hepatocellular carcinoma, melanoma, renal cell or head and neck cancer. Findings and limits, study-wide: Determination of antigen specificity was not performed for the expanded peripheral T cells. On average, a greater number of expanded clones characterised CD8+ T cells relative to CD4+. Dosing at 0.1 to 3.0 mg/kg was accompanied by clonal expansion of CD4+ and CD8+ blood T cells by week 6.

V was shortened by 8 bases and J by 0 bases, with 8 bases between the two germline ends. This CDR3 region has 13 residues. Germline CDR1 is LNHNV and CDR2 is YYDKDF (reference sequence). The chain links TRBV15 to TRBJ1-5; D is unresolved. The material was CD4+ or CD8+ T cells sorted from blood, obtained in a trial of the OX40 agonist ivuxolimab. The clonotype originates from an adult with an advanced solid tumor such as melanoma, head and neck, liver or kidney cancer. CDR3 DNA sequence: TGTGCCACCGGGCCGAATAGCAATCAGCCCCAGCATTTT. As protein: CATGPNSNQPQHF.